This entry lists 7 T cell receptor beta chains sequenced from one sample in a study of blood T cell repertoires in COVID-19 (dated by TCRdb to 2020 to 2021). Libraries were constructed by the immunoSEQ multiplex PCR assay. TCRdb's version of the immuneACCESS table is confined to in-frame rearrangements and falls short of the full clone set. An unresolved V gene accounts for under half of the shortfall where checked; the remainder is of unknown origin. The sample profile shows tens of thousands of clones; around nine tenths of them were found once. The top ten hold roughly 8.3% of the sample. Sequenced: peripheral blood. These receptors were taken from a woman in her seventies with acute or convalescent COVID-19.

The table lists this clone with a few counts. V gene TRBV4-2 combines with J gene TRBJ1-3; tentative D call: TRBD1 (6 bases). The V end was cut by 0 bases, the J end by 1 base, with 13 bases between. This CDR3 has 17 amino acids. CDR1 is LGHNA and CDR2 is YNFKEQ in the germline V gene. The DNA for the CDR3 is TGTGCCAGCAGCCAAGATTGGGGGGGCCCTTCTGGAAACACCATATATTTT. This sequence encodes CASSQDWGGPSGNTIYF.

The chain recombines TRBV19 with TRBJ2-5; D uncertain. CDR1 and CDR2 (germline): LNHDA, SQIVND (reference sequence). V gave up 3 bases and J gave up 5 bases, with 10 bases separating them. CDR3 length: 13 amino acids. The DNA of the CDR3 is TGTGCCAGTAGTATCGCAGGCTCGGAGACCCAGTACTTC. Translating gives CASSIAGSETQYF.

This clone has a single count. The chain combines TRBV6-6 with TRBJ2-2; TRBD1 might be the D (5 bases). This CDR3 is built from 16 residues. The V end lost 4 bases, the J end lost 4 bases, and 16 bases lay between the germline ends. Looked up from germline, CDR1 is MNHNY and CDR2 is SVGAGI (reference sequence). Here the CDR3 DNA reads TGTGCCAGCAGTTCCCTGCTCCAGGGTGGCACCGGGGAGCTGTTTTTT. It is translated as CASSSLLQGGTGELFF.

This clone was observed once. V gene TRBV6-5 combines with J gene TRBJ1-1, with D unresolved. The CDR3 spans 13 residues. CDR1 MNHEY and CDR2 SVGAGI come from the germline V gene. Trimming pared 8 bases from V and 2 bases from J, leaving 12 bases between. The CDR3 DNA sequence: TGTGCCAGCCCAGCAGGCAGAAACACTGAAGCTTTCTTT. Its protein product is CASPAGRNTEAFF.

The chain employs TRBV28 and TRBJ1-5; D is undetermined. CDR3 length: 14 residues. V was trimmed by 7 bases and J by 8 bases, leaving 18 bases between them. CDR1 is MDHEN, CDR2 SYDVKM, per germline. For the CDR3, the DNA is TGTGCCAGCAACACCGCGGTCTCCGTGGAGCCCCAGCATTTT. Protein sequence: CASNTAVSVEPQHF.

The chain links TRBV7-5 to TRBJ1-3; the table calls TRBD1, which could not be checked here. TRBV7-5 corresponds to a pseudogene. This CDR3 has 19 residues. The CDR3 bases are TGTGTCAGAAGCTCGTGGGTGGGACATCCCCTGAGCTCTGGAAACACCATATATTTT. It translates to CVRSSWVGHPLSSGNTIYF.

The gene calls are TRBV15 and TRBJ1-1; possible D gene TRBD1, 5 bases. V shed 3 bases and J shed 4 bases, with 15 bases lying between them. The CDR3 consists of 15 residues. Germline assignment: CDR1 LNHNV and CDR2 YYDKDF (reference sequence). CDR3 region: CATSRLGGAGTEAFF. DNA of the CDR3: TGTGCCACCAGCAGGCTGGGCGGGGCGGGCACTGAAGCTTTCTTT.